The 20 T cell receptor beta chains given below trace back to one sample, sequenced in a study of molecular identifiers for immune sequencing clone quantification. TCRdb reprocessed the PCR reads with MiXCR, giving one entry per CDR3 protein. This table has some 91,000 distinct CDR3 sequences, 20% to 25% appearing once. Specimen: naive CD8+ T cells from blood, with Jurkat cell RNA spiked in. The sample's subset: FACS-sorted CD8+CD4-CCR7+CD45RA+ naive T cells. The source is a human donor in good health. Some libraries in this study had Jurkat cell RNA spiked in.

A note on this clonotype: The junction departs from the called germline gene at one end, perhaps through a read error. The chain uses TRBV12-3 or TRBV12-4 and TRBJ2-7; D is unresolved. This CDR3 spans 14 amino acids. The DNA of the CDR3 is TGTGCCAGCAGTTTAGCAGGTAGCTCCTACGGGCAGTACTTC. Amino acids: CASSLAGSSYGQYF.

This rearrangement joins TRBV29-1 to TRBJ2-1; 8 bases are a match to TRBD1. The CDR3 has 13 amino acids. Germline CDR1 and CDR2: SQVTM and ANQGSEA. The ends lost 6 bases at V and 6 bases at J; junction bases unmatched: 7. This CDR3 is CSVAGGIGNEQFF. CDR3 coding DNA: TGCAGCGTGGCAGGGGGCATTGGCAATGAGCAGTTCTTC.

This clonotype was counted ten times or more. V usage is TRBV25-1 and J usage is TRBJ2-7, with 7 positions matching TRBD1. After removal of 5 bases from V and 2 bases from J, the junction contained 6 bases not matched to a gene. The length of the CDR3 is 14 residues. Germline CDR1 MGHDK, CDR2 SYGVNS. This CDR3 reads CASSLQGVAYEQYF. CDR3 sequence (DNA): TGTGCCAGCAGTCTGCAGGGGGTCGCCTACGAGCAGTACTTC.

In its sample, this clonotype was seen once. A much larger clone lies one base from this, so it may be a read error. The CDR3 coding sequence is TGTGCCAGCAGCAACGACAGTTACAGCAGTCAGCCCCAGCATTTT. Amino acid sequence: CASSNDSYSSQPQHF. The chain recombines TRBV9 with TRBJ1-5, with D tentatively TRBD1 (5 bases). The CDR3 covers 15 residues. The germline V gene has CDR1 SGDLS and CDR2 YYNGEE.

This clonotype came up many times. This sequence joins TRBV19 and TRBJ2-7, with D tentatively TRBD1 or TRBD2 (7 bases each). Trimming left V 5 bases short and J 3 bases short, with 17 bases between. CDR1 LNHDA and CDR2 SQIVND come from the germline V gene (reference sequence). The CDR3 is made up of 15 amino acids. The DNA of the CDR3 is TGTGCCAGTAGTCCTTACGCAGGGGGGGACTACGAGCAGTACTTC. Translation: CASSPYAGGDYEQYF. Full variable domain (missing parts from reference TRBV19 and TRBJ2-7): DGGITQSPKYLFRKEGQNVTLSCEQNLNHDAMYWYRQDPGQGLRLIYYSQIVNDFQKGDIAEGYSVSREKKESFPLTVTSAQKNPTAFYLCASSPYAGGDYEQYFGPGTRLTVT.

Only one count was recorded for this clonotype. A much larger clone lies a single base off, so this may be a read error. V gene TRBV19 combines with J gene TRBJ1-1, with D possibly TRBD1 on 6 matching bases. Trimming removed 6 bases from V and 6 bases from J, with 23 bases in between. CDR1 is LNHDA and CDR2 is SQIVND in the germline V gene (reference sequence). This CDR3 is 16 amino acids long. The CDR3 coding sequence is TGTGCCAGTAGCCCTGAAAGGGGGACTATAAACGCTGAAGCTTTCTTT. Its protein product is CASSPERGTINAEAFF.

The sample holds one count of this clonotype. At one end, the junction sequence differs from germline, possibly due to a read error. The V and J genes are TRBV13 and TRBJ1-5; unclear D gene. The CDR3 runs 12 residues. Germline loops: CDR1 PRHDT, CDR2 FYEKMQ (reference sequence). CDR3 in DNA: TGTGCCAGCAGCCACCGACACCAGCCCCAGCAGTTT. This gives the protein CASSHRHQPQQF.

Of note for this clonotype: This may come from a read error, since a much larger clone is one base off. The CDR3 does not close with the conserved phenylalanine or tryptophan, likely indicating a read error. This rearrangement joins TRBV7-9 to TRBJ2-1, with D maybe TRBD2 (6 bases). Germline CDR1 reads SEHNR; CDR2 reads FQNEAQ (reference sequence). Trimming left V 8 bases short and J 6 bases short, with 11 bases between. The length of the CDR3 is 12 residues. The CDR3: CASGGTGNEQFL. CDR3 DNA: TGTGCCAGCGGTGGGACTGGCAATGAGCAGTTCCTC.

Comments on this clonotype: Given a much more abundant clone one base away, this may be a read error. The chain couples TRBV7-9 to TRBJ1-1; perhaps TRBD1 as D (6 bases). Looked up from germline, CDR1 is SEHNR and CDR2 is FQNEAQ (reference sequence). The CDR3 length is 14 residues. The CDR3, as DNA: TGTGCCAGCAGCCCTGGGCGGAGGGACACTGAAGTTTTCTTT. Protein: CASSPGRRDTEVFF.

This clonotype was seen repeatedly, ten times or more. The V gene is TRBV7-8, the J gene TRBJ2-7; 10 bases align to TRBD2. Germline trimming cut 11 bases from V and 4 bases from J; bases unmatched to any gene: 14. Per germline, CDR1 SGHVS and CDR2 FQNEAQ. This CDR3 comprises 15 residues. CDR3 in DNA: TGTGCCTCGTCGCCCCTAGCGGGGGCCTCATACGAGCAGTACTTC. It codes for CASSPLAGASYEQYF.

The chain carries TRBV3-2 and TRBJ2-7. TRBV3-2 is given as a pseudogene. This CDR3 region has 13 residues. CDR3 sequence reads: CASSGAYCDEQYF. DNA of the CDR3: TGTGCCAGCAGTGGAGCCTACTGCGACGAGCAGTACTTC.

As for this clonotype: This may be a read error, as it is one base from a much larger clone. This chain links TRBV6-2 or TRBV6-3 with TRBJ2-3; a possible D gene is TRBD2 (6 bases). In germline, CDR1 is MNHEY, CDR2 SVGEGT. The CDR3 runs 14 residues. Trimming stripped 6 bases from V and 6 bases from J, with 16 bases between. The CDR3: CASRPPAGSDTQYF. The CDR3 nucleotides are TGTGCCAGCAGGCCACCCGCGGGGTCGGATACGCAGTATTTT.

The table lists this clonotype with many counts. The chain has TRBV20-1 and TRBJ1-5; D is uncertain. The CDR3 extends over 15 amino acids. V gave up 6 bases and J gave up 2 bases, with 17 bases separating them. Germline loops: CDR1 DFQATT, CDR2 SNEGSKA (reference sequence). The CDR3 DNA is TGCAGTGCCCTTGCGGGAATAGAAGGCAATCAGCCCCAGCATTTT. Translated: CSALAGIEGNQPQHF.

There are many counts of this clonotype. The chain uses TRBV11-2 and TRBJ2-5; D assignment may be TRBD1 or TRBD2 (7 bases each). The CDR3 runs to 18 residues. V was trimmed by 0 bases and J by 0 bases, leaving 17 bases between them. Germline-derived CDR1 and CDR2 are SGHAT and FQNNGV. In DNA form, the CDR3 reads TGTGCCAGCAGCTTAGATCGAATTGGGAGGGGGCACCAAGAGACCCAGTACTTC. The encoded protein is CASSLDRIGRGHQETQYF.

There are a few counts of this clonotype. The chain links TRBV19 to TRBJ2-3; D gene ambiguous. V was shortened by 6 bases and J by 2 bases, with 12 bases between the two germline ends. The CDR3 loop spans 14 amino acids. Germline assignment: CDR1 LNHDA and CDR2 SQIVND (reference sequence). The CDR3 DNA reads TGTGCCAGTAGCGAAGAGCAGTCCACAGATACGCAGTATTTT. It specifies CASSEEQSTDTQYF.

This clonotype was counted many times. The CDR3 DNA sequence: TGTGCCAGCAGCCAAGACGTAGGGTGGACTGAAGCTTTCTTT. The encoded protein is CASSQDVGWTEAFF. The J gene is TRBJ1-1, the V gene TRBV4-2; D not certain. The CDR3 length is 14 residues. Germline CDR1 LGHNA, CDR2 YNFKEQ. Trimming removed 0 bases from V and 5 bases from J, with 10 bases in between.

This clonotype has only a few counts. A much larger clone lies one base from this, so it may be a read error. V and J are TRBV28 and TRBJ2-3; TRBD2 matches at 8 bases. Trimming removed 6 bases from V and 2 bases from J; junction bases left unmatched: 19. Germline-derived CDR1 and CDR2 are MDHEN and SYDVKM. The CDR3 runs 19 residues. CDR3 coding DNA: TGTGCCAGCAGATCACCGGTAGCGGGACTAGAAACCACCACAGATACGCAGTATTTT. Translation: CASRSPVAGLETTTDTQYF.

This clonotype showed up many times. Written as DNA, the CDR3 is TGTGCCAGCAGCTCGAGCCAGGGGGCTGAGACCCAGTACTTC. It is translated as CASSSSQGAETQYF. The V and J genes are TRBV5-4 and TRBJ2-5; the match to TRBD1 covers 8 bases. With 3 bases clipped from V and 5 bases from J, the junction kept 6 bases outside the gene matches. The CDR3 length is 14 residues. From germline, CDR1 is SGHNT and CDR2 YYREEE (reference sequence). The variable domain in full, completed from reference TRBV5-4 and TRBJ2-5, reads ETGVTQSPTHLIKTRGQQVTLRCSSQSGHNTVSWYQQALGQGPQFIFQYYREEENGRGNFPPRFSGLQFPNYSSELNVNALELDDSALYLCASSSSQGAETQYFGPGTRLLVL.

This chain connects TRBV20-1 to TRBJ2-1; D is undetermined. The germline V and J ends were trimmed by 7 bases and 0 bases, with 7 bases remaining between them. From germline, CDR1 is DFQATT and CDR2 SNEGSKA (reference sequence). CDR3 length: 12 amino acids. CDR3 sequence reads: CSVGPSYNEQFF. The CDR3 DNA reads TGCAGTGTTGGCCCCTCCTACAATGAGCAGTTCTTC.

About this clonotype: Here the CDR3 omits its conserved ending phenylalanine or tryptophan, so a read error is the likely source. The V call is TRBV30, the J call TRBJ2-3; D is unresolved. Trimming left V 0 bases short and J 2 bases short, with 12 bases between. From germline, CDR1 is GTSNPN and CDR2 SVGIG (reference sequence). The CDR3 is 15 amino acids. The CDR3 coding sequence is TGTGCCTGGAGTGTAAGTAGGCAGATCACAGATACGCAGTATATT. It yields the protein CAWSVSRQITDTQYI.